This TCR beta chain was captured by sequencing in a study of control samples from healthy donors and cancer patients. Repertoires were generated with immunoSEQ multiplex PCR, while TCRdb's copy carries only in-frame clones and drops some. This table holds around 30,000 clones, approximately 91% found once. With 4 bases clipped from V and 6 bases from J, the junction kept 10 bases outside the gene matches. This CDR3 spans 15 amino acids. CDR1 is ENHRY, CDR2 SYGVKD, per germline. This TCR was sampled from a man aged 50 to 59 with lung cancer. The specimen sequenced was PBMCs. The genes are TRBV10-3 and TRBJ2-7, with 9 bases fitting TRBD2. CDR3 DNA sequence: TGTGCCATCAGTGTCAATAGCGGGGGCCGAAGCGAGCAGTACTTC. This codes for CAISVNSGGRSEQYF.